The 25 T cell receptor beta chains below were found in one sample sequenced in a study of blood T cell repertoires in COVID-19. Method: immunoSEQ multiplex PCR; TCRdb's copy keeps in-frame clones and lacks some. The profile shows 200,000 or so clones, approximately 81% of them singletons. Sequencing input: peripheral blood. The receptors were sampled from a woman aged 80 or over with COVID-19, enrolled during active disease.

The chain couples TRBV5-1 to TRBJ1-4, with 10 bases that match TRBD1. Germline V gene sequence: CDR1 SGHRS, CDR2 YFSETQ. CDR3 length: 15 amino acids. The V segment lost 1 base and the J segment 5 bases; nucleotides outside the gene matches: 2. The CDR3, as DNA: TGCGCCAGCAGCTTGAGGACAGGGGGGAATGAAAAACTGTTTTTT. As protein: CASSLRTGGNEKLFF. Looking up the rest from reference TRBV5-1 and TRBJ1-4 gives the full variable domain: KAGVTQTPRYLIKTRGQQVTLSCSPISGHRSVSWYQQTPGQGLQFLFEYFSETQRNKGNFPGRFSGRQFSNSRSEMNVSTLELGDSALYLCASSLRTGGNEKLFFGSGTQLSVL.

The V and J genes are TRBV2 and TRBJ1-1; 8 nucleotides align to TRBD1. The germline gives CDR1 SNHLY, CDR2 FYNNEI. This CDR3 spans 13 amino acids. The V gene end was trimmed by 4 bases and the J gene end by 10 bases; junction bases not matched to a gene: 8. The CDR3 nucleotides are TGTGCCAGCAGTGGCCGGGACAGGCTGATAGCTTTCTTT. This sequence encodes CASSGRDRLIAFF.

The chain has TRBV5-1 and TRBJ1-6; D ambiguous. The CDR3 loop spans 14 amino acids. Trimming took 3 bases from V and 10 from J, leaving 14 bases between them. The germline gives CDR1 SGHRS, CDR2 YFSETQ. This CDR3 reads CASSYGKQLSPLHF. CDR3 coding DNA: TGCGCCAGCAGCTATGGTAAACAGTTGTCACCCCTCCACTTT.

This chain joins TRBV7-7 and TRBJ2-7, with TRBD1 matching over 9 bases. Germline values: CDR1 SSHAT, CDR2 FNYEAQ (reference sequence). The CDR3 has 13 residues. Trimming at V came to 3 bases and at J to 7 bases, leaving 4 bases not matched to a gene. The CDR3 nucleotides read TGTGCCAGCAGCTTGACAGGGGGAAATGAGCAGTACTTC. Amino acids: CASSLTGGNEQYF. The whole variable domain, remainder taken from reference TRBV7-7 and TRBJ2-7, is GAGVSQSPRYKVTKRGQDVTLRCDPISSHATLYWYQQALGQGPEFLTYFNYEAQPDKSGLPSDRFSAERPEGSISTLTIQRTEQRDSAMYRCASSLTGGNEQYFGPGTRLTVT.

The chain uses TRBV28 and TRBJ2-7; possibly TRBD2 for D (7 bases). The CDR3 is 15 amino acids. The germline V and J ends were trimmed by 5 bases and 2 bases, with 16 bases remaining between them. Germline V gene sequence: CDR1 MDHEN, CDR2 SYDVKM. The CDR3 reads CASSSRGRGTYEQYV. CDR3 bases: TGTGCCAGCAGTAGCCGGGGGCGGGGGACCTACGAGCAGTACGTC.

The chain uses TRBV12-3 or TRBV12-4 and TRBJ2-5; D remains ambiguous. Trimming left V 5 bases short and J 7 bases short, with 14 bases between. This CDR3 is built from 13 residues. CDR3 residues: CASSRVPLPTQYF. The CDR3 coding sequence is TGTGCCAGCAGTAGAGTCCCCCTCCCGACCCAGTACTTC.

The CDR3 is CASSLRVENTEAFF. CDR3 in DNA: TGTGCCAGCTCACTCAGGGTGGAGAACACTGAAGCTTTCTTT. V and J are TRBV18 and TRBJ1-1, with a possible D match to TRBD1 (5 bases). V was cut by 4 bases and J by 1 base, with 10 bases left in between. This CDR3 has 14 residues. Germline V CDR1 and CDR2: KGHSH, LQKENI.

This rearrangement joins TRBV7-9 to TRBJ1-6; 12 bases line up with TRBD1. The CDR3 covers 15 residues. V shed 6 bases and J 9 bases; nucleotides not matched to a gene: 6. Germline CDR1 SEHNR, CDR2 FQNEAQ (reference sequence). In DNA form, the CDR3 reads TGTGCCAGCAGAACCGGGACAGGGGGCAGTTCACCCCTCCACTTT. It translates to CASRTGTGGSSPLHF.

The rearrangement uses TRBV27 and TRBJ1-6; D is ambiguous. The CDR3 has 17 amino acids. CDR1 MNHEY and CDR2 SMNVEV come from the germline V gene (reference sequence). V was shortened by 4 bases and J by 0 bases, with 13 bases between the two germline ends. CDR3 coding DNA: TGTGCCAGCAGTTCGGAGAGAAAATCCTCCTATAATTCACCCCTCCACTTT. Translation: CASSSERKSSYNSPLHF.

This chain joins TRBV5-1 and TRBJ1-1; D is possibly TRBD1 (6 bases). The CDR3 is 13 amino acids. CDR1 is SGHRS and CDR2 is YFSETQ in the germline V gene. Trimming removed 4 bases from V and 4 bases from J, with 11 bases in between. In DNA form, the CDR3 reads TGCGCCAGCAGCCCAGGGGAAGGCACTGAAGCTTTCTTT. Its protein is CASSPGEGTEAFF.

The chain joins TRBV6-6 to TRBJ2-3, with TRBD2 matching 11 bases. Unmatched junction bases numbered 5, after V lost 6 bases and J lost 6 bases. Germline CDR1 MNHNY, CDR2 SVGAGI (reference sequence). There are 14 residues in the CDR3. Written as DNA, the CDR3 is TGTGCCAGCAGCCGGGGACTAGCGGTGGATACGCAGTATTTT. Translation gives CASSRGLAVDTQYF.

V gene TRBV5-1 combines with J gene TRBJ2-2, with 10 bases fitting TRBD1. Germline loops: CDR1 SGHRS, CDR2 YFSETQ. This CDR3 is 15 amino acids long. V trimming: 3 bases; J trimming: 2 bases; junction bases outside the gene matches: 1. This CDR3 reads CASSSTGGNTGELFF. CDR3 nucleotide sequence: TGCGCCAGCAGCTCGACAGGGGGCAACACCGGGGAGCTGTTTTTT.

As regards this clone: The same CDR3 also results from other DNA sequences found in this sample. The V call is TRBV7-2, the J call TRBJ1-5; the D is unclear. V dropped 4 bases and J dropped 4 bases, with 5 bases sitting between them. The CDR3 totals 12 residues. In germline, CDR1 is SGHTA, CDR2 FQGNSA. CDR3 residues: CASSSLNQPQHF. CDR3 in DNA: TGTGCCAGCAGCTCGTTAAATCAGCCCCAGCATTTT.

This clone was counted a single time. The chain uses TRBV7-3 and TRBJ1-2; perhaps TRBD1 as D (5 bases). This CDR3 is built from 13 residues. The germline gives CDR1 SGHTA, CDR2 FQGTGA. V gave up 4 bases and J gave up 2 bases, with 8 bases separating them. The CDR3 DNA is TGTGCCAGCAGCTCAGACAGCAACTATGGCTACACCTTC. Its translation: CASSSDSNYGYTF. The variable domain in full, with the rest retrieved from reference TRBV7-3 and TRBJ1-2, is GAGVSQTPSNKVTEKGKYVELRCDPISGHTALYWYRQSLGQGPEFLIYFQGTGAADDSGLPNDRFFAVRPEGSVSTLKIQRTERGDSAVYLCASSSDSNYGYTFGSGTRLTVV.

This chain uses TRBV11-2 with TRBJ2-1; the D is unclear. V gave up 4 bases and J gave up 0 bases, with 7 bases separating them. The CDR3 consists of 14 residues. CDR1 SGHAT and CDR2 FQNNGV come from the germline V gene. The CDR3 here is CASSSASSYNEQFF. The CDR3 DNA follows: TGTGCCAGCAGCTCTGCTAGCTCCTACAATGAGCAGTTCTTC.

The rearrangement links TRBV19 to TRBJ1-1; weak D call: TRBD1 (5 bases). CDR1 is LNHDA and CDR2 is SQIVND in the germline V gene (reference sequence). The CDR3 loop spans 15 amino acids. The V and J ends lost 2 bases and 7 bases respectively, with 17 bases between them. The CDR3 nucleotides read TGTGCCAGTAGTATACCCCTTACAGTGGGGGGTGAAGCTTTCTTT. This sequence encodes CASSIPLTVGGEAFF. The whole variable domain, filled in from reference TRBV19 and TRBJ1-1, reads DGGITQSPKYLFRKEGQNVTLSCEQNLNHDAMYWYRQDPGQGLRLIYYSQIVNDFQKGDIAEGYSVSREKKESFPLTVTSAQKNPTAFYLCASSIPLTVGGEAFFGQGTRLTVV.

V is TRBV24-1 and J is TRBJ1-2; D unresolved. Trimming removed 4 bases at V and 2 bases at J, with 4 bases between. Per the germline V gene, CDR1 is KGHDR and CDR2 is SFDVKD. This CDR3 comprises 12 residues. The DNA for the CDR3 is TGTGCCACCAGTGAAGCCAACTATGGCTACACCTTC. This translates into CATSEANYGYTF.

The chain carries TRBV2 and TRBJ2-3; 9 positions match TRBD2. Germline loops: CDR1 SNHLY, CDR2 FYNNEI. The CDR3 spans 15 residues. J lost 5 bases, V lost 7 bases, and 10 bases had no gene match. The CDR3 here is CASKRAGGRRDTQYF. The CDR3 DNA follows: TGTGCCAGCAAACGGGCGGGGGGGCGGAGAGATACGCAGTATTTT.

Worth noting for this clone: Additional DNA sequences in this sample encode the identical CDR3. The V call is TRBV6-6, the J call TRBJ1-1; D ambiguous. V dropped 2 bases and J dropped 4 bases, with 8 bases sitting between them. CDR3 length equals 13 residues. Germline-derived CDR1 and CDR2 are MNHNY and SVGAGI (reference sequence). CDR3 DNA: TGTGCCAGCAGTTACCCGGGAGGCACTGAAGCTTTCTTT. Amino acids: CASSYPGGTEAFF.

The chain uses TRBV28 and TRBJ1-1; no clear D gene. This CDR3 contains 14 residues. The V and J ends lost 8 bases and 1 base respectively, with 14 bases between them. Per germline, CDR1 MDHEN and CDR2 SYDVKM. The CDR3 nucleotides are TGTGCCAGCGGGCAAACGACACCGAACACTGAAGCTTTCTTT. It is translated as CASGQTTPNTEAFF.

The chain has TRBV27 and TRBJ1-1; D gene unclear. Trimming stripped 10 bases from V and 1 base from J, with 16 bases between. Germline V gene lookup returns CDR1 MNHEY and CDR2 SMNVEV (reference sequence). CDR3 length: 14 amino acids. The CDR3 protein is CATSRRIGNTEAFF. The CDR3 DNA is TGTGCCACCTCCCGGCGGATAGGGAACACTGAAGCTTTCTTT.

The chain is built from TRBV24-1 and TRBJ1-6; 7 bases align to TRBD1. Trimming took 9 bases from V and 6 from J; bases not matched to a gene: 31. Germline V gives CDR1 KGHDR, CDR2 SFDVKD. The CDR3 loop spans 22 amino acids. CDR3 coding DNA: TGTGCCACCGACAGGGTTCTCCGTGTCGGCTATGGTCTGGCCCGCGGTAATTCACCCCTCCACTTT. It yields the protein CATDRVLRVGYGLARGNSPLHF.

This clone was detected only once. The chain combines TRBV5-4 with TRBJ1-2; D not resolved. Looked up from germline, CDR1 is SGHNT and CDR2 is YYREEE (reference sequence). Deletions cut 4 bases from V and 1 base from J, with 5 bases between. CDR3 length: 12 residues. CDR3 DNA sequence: TGTGCCAGCAGCCGAGATAACTATGGCTACACCTTC. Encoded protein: CASSRDNYGYTF.

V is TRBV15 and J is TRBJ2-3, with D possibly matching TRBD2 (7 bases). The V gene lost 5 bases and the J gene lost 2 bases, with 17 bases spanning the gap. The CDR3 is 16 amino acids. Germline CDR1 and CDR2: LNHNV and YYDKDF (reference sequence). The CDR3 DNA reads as TGTGCCACCAGCCGAATCCCCGGGGGGCACACAGATACGCAGTATTTT. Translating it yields CATSRIPGGHTDTQYF.

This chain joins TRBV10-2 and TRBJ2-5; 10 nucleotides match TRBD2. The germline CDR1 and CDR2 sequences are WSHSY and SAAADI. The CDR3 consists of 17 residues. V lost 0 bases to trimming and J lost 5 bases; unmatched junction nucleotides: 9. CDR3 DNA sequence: TGCGCCAGCAGTGAGTCAGGACTAGCGGCTTTTGGGGAGACCCAGTACTTC. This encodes CASSESGLAAFGETQYF.